The next 7 T cell receptor beta chains were all read from a single sample in a study of T cell repertoires in cytomegalovirus infection. In TCRdb, the reads were re-called with MiXCR into one record per CDR3 protein. The sample shows 700,000 to 950,000 distinct CDR3 sequences, around a third of them seen only once. Antigen specificity for these receptors is unknown. This specimen was cultured CD8+ T cells from PBMCs, taken from culture after CMV antigen stimulation. These receptors originate from a human donor in good health (CMV status not recorded). Some clones in this sample may be carry-over from other donors' samples.

This clonotype came up many times. The rearrangement uses TRBV7-8 and TRBJ1-6; D unclear. Deletions cut 2 bases from V and 8 bases from J, with 13 bases between. Germline V CDR1 and CDR2: SGHVS, FQNEAQ. CDR3 length equals 15 residues. The CDR3 region is CASSLPERPYSPLHF. The DNA of the CDR3 is TGTGCCAGCAGCTTACCCGAGAGGCCCTATTCACCCCTCCACTTT.

V is TRBV2 and J is TRBJ2-7, with D tentatively TRBD2 (6 bases). V gave up 6 bases and J gave up 2 bases, with 20 bases separating them. Per germline, CDR1 SNHLY and CDR2 FYNNEI. The CDR3 has 16 amino acids. The CDR3 DNA reads as TGTGCCAGCAGCCCCTCGGGAGCAGGCAGGCCCTACGAGCAGTACTTC. Protein: CASSPSGAGRPYEQYF.

There are many counts of this clonotype. The chain uses TRBV19 and TRBJ2-2; D assignment may be TRBD1 or TRBD2 (5 bases each). V was shortened by 8 bases and J by 5 bases, with 18 bases between the two germline ends. Per germline, CDR1 LNHDA and CDR2 SQIVND (reference sequence). The CDR3 totals 15 residues. The CDR3 bases are TGTGCCAGTGAGAGAAAGGGGCGCGGGACCGGGGAGCTGTTTTTT. This translates into CASERKGRGTGELFF.

In this sample, this clonotype turned up a few times. The chain is built from TRBV7-3 and TRBJ1-1; perhaps TRBD1 as D (5 bases). This CDR3 spans 15 amino acids. Trimming pared 5 bases from V and 0 bases from J, leaving 13 bases between. From germline, CDR1 is SGHTA and CDR2 FQGTGA. The CDR3 reads CASSPAWGVNTEAFF. Written as DNA, the CDR3 is TGTGCCAGCAGCCCCGCGTGGGGGGTGAACACTGAAGCTTTCTTT.

V is TRBV28 and J is TRBJ2-1; 8 nucleotides line up with TRBD1. The germline V gene has CDR1 MDHEN and CDR2 SYDVKM. V lost 1 base, J lost 4 bases, and 3 bases stayed unmatched. There are 15 residues in the CDR3. CDR3 sequence: CASSLYGTGYNEQFF. Here the CDR3 DNA reads TGTGCCAGCAGTTTATATGGGACAGGTTACAATGAGCAGTTCTTC.

The chain employs TRBV2 and TRBJ2-7; 7 positions match TRBD1. Trimming removed 1 base from V and 5 bases from J; junction bases left unmatched: 5. This CDR3 contains 14 residues. The germline V gene has CDR1 SNHLY and CDR2 FYNNEI. The CDR3 sequence: CASSEEGAMDEQYF. CDR3 coding DNA: TGTGCCAGCAGTGAAGAGGGGGCTATGGACGAGCAGTACTTC.

For this clonotype: This may arise from a read error, as a much more abundant clone is one base away. This sequence joins TRBV20-1 and TRBJ1-2, with D possibly TRBD1 on 6 matching bases. The germline gives CDR1 DFQATT, CDR2 SNEGSKA (reference sequence). V shed 4 bases and J shed 9 bases, with 18 bases lying between them. The CDR3 is made up of 13 amino acids. CDR3 residues: CSATPRGLYSYTF. CDR3 coding DNA: TGCAGTGCTACCCCCAGGGGCCTTTATAGCTACACCTTC.